This entry features one T cell receptor (beta chain) sequence. A much more abundant neighbour one base away suggests this may be a read error. This specimen comes from a study of T cells in Graves' hyperthyroidism and ophthalmopathy. The CDR3 is 13 amino acids. The ends were cut back, 3 bases at V and 4 bases at J, with 12 bases in the middle. Per the germline V gene, CDR1 is DFQATT and CDR2 is SNEGSKA (reference sequence). Amplified regions were TCR beta CDR3 sequences from RNA transcripts. HTBI primers were employed in a first-round RT-PCR of the TCR CDR3. MiXCR was run by TCRdb on the multiplex PCR reads, yielding one entry per CDR3 protein. The table records about 320,000 distinct CDR3 sequences, roughly 17% of them present only once.

Sequenced: blood. V gene TRBV20-1 combines with J gene TRBJ1-1; D call uncertain. The receptor comes from a young man with Graves' hyperthyroidism. CDR3 bases: TGCAGTGCTAGGGAATCATTGAGCACTGAAGCTTTCTTT. Amino acids: CSARESLSTEAFF.